These 2 T cell receptor beta chains were all obtained from the same sample, sequenced in a study of shared clonotypes between healthy human individuals (dated by TCRdb to 2019 to 2021). Receptor libraries were prepared by the immunoSEQ multiplex PCR assay. As stored in TCRdb, this immuneACCESS dataset retains in-frame rearrangements with V and J assigned. A fraction of the clones does not appear; measured against another copy, unresolved V genes explain less than half of the discrepancy, and the remainder lacks a known reason. The sample has about 600,000 clones on record, approximately 97% of them singletons. Approximately 0.057% of the sample rests with the top ten. Sequencing used naive CD4+ T cells sorted from blood. The cell subset or site label of this sample denotes: CD45RA+ positively selected. These receptors were collected from a woman aged 30 to 39 in good health.

The J gene is TRBJ1-4, the V gene TRBV28; D possibly corresponds to TRBD1 (6 bases). V lost 8 bases to trimming and J lost 4 bases, with 11 bases between them. The germline V gene encodes CDR1 MDHEN and CDR2 SYDVKM. The CDR3 sequence is 13 residues long. The CDR3 is CASLDSLNEKLFF. The DNA for the CDR3 is TGTGCCAGCCTGGACAGCCTTAATGAAAAACTGTTTTTT.

The CDR3 coding sequence is TGTGCCAGCAGAGGGGTCCAGAGGAGGACTAGCGCCTCCTACGAGCAGTACTTC. Residues: CASRGVQRRTSASYEQYF. This sequence joins TRBV2 and TRBJ2-7, with 9 bases aligning to TRBD2. Germline CDR1 is SNHLY and CDR2 is FYNNEI. The CDR3 has 18 amino acids. Trimming removed 6 bases from V and 0 bases from J; junction bases left unmatched: 15.